This T cell receptor (beta chain) was captured by sequencing in a study of CD8+ T cells in alopecia areata. Points from the study as a whole: Sequenced scalp T cells also include alphabeta T cells resident in normal skin. Possibly because of HLA-related factors, TCR sharing was less clear across patients than in mice.

This CDR3 spans 16 amino acids. V was trimmed by 3 bases and J by 3 bases, leaving 17 bases between them. The V gene's germline CDR1 is SGHTA and CDR2 FQGNSA. This clone turned up a few times. Its antigen remains unidentified. Individuals with alopecia areata gave both lesional scalp punch biopsies and peripheral blood for collection. Once RNA had been extracted, it was reverse transcribed into cDNA to act as the sequencing template. Repertoires were generated with immunoSEQ multiplex PCR, while TCRdb's copy carries only in-frame clones and drops some. The sample contains around 60,000 clones, about 40% of which appear only once.

This sequence joins TRBV7-2 and TRBJ1-1; maybe TRBD1 (6 bases). This clonotype was obtained from a human donor with alopecia areata. Input material: NKG2D-low CD8+ T cells sorted from blood. The CDR3 here is CASSFRDTIRDTEAFF. The CDR3 nucleotides are TGTGCCAGCAGCTTCCGGGACACCATCCGGGACACTGAAGCTTTCTTT.